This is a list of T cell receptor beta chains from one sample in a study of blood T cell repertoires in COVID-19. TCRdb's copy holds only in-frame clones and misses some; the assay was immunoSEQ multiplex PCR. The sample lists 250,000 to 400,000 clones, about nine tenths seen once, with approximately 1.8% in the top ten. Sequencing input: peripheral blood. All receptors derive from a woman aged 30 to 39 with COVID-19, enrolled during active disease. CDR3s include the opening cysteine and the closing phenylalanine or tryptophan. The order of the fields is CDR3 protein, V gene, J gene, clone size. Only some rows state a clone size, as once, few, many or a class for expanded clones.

cdr3_aa: CARSGTYGQEGARETQYF
v_call: TRBV5-3
j_call: TRBJ2-5
clone_size: -

cdr3_aa: CASSEYGMGGKETQYF
v_call: TRBV6-1
j_call: TRBJ2-5
clone_size: few

cdr3_aa: CASSRGLAETDTQYF
v_call: TRBV6-5
j_call: TRBJ2-3
clone_size: -

cdr3_aa: CASSHLGVNQPQHF
v_call: TRBV11-3
j_call: TRBJ1-5
clone_size: -

cdr3_aa: CASSFLDRDGYTF
v_call: TRBV7-9
j_call: TRBJ1-2
clone_size: -

cdr3_aa: CASSPRQNTGELFF
v_call: TRBV5-1
j_call: TRBJ2-2
clone_size: once

cdr3_aa: CASREERNYGYTF
v_call: TRBV2
j_call: TRBJ1-2
clone_size: once

cdr3_aa: CAWSRRTAGGGYTF
v_call: TRBV30
j_call: TRBJ1-2
clone_size: -

cdr3_aa: CASSALQGAQGYTF
v_call: TRBV27
j_call: TRBJ1-2
clone_size: -

cdr3_aa: CASSRDRTEAFF
v_call: TRBV2
j_call: TRBJ1-1
clone_size: few

cdr3_aa: CASSAPGELAKNIQYF
v_call: TRBV19
j_call: TRBJ2-4
clone_size: -

cdr3_aa: CASSVRGRDTDTQYF
v_call: TRBV7-8
j_call: TRBJ2-3
clone_size: -

cdr3_aa: CASSHLMTELNTEAFF
v_call: TRBV27
j_call: TRBJ1-1
clone_size: -

cdr3_aa: CASSQDFGTVNEQFF
v_call: TRBV4-2
j_call: TRBJ2-1
clone_size: -

cdr3_aa: CASSLGQNRINEQFF
v_call: TRBV5-6
j_call: TRBJ2-1
clone_size: few

cdr3_aa: CSVEGGVSNYGYTF
v_call: TRBV29-1
j_call: TRBJ1-2
clone_size: -

cdr3_aa: CASTERGGTVDTQYF
v_call: TRBV10-2
j_call: TRBJ2-3
clone_size: -

cdr3_aa: CASSLMRQGERYTF
v_call: TRBV7-8
j_call: TRBJ1-2
clone_size: -

cdr3_aa: CASSYRRGDRVTDTQYF
v_call: TRBV6-2/TRBV6-3
j_call: TRBJ2-3
clone_size: -

cdr3_aa: CAWGRQGDYGYTF
v_call: TRBV30
j_call: TRBJ1-2
clone_size: -

cdr3_aa: CASSKGGTVISEQYF
v_call: TRBV21-1
j_call: TRBJ2-7
clone_size: -

cdr3_aa: CASSYSGTYYGYTF
v_call: TRBV6-5
j_call: TRBJ1-2
clone_size: -

cdr3_aa: CASSRGQGARTGELFF
v_call: TRBV28
j_call: TRBJ2-2
clone_size: -

cdr3_aa: CASSSRTSSEQFF
v_call: TRBV11-3
j_call: TRBJ2-1
clone_size: -

cdr3_aa: CASKPNQEGNEKLFF
v_call: TRBV5-1
j_call: TRBJ1-4
clone_size: -

cdr3_aa: CASSNGGEQFF
v_call: TRBV12-3/TRBV12-4
j_call: TRBJ2-1
clone_size: -

cdr3_aa: CASRGNTEAFF
v_call: TRBV2
j_call: TRBJ1-1
clone_size: -

cdr3_aa: CASSYYNEKLFF
v_call: TRBV7-9
j_call: TRBJ1-4
clone_size: -

cdr3_aa: CASSYGGGPPQHF
v_call: TRBV6-5
j_call: TRBJ1-5
clone_size: -

cdr3_aa: CASSDPSGTGDSNQPQHF
v_call: TRBV10-2
j_call: TRBJ1-5
clone_size: -

cdr3_aa: CATSSRIRTGSGNTIYF
v_call: TRBV15
j_call: TRBJ1-3
clone_size: -

cdr3_aa: CASSLGAVGHNSPLHF
v_call: TRBV11-2
j_call: TRBJ1-6
clone_size: -

cdr3_aa: CSPSETQYF
v_call: TRBV29-1
j_call: TRBJ2-5
clone_size: few

cdr3_aa: CASSFERNTEAFF
v_call: TRBV7-2
j_call: TRBJ1-1
clone_size: -

cdr3_aa: CASSSLTTGTEAFF
v_call: TRBV7-2
j_call: TRBJ1-1
clone_size: -

cdr3_aa: CASTRKAGGANYGYTF
v_call: TRBV19
j_call: TRBJ1-2
clone_size: -

cdr3_aa: CASSRNPGGAGTDTQYF
v_call: TRBV4-1
j_call: TRBJ2-3
clone_size: -

cdr3_aa: CAWGTYEQYF
v_call: TRBV30
j_call: TRBJ2-7
clone_size: -

cdr3_aa: CASSIDIGVGNQPQHF
v_call: TRBV19
j_call: TRBJ1-5
clone_size: -

cdr3_aa: CASSRSSEAFF
v_call: TRBV5-4
j_call: TRBJ1-1
clone_size: -

cdr3_aa: CASSEWVTNYNEQFF
v_call: TRBV25-1
j_call: TRBJ2-1
clone_size: -

cdr3_aa: CASSPGTGNTIYF
v_call: TRBV6-5
j_call: TRBJ1-3
clone_size: -

cdr3_aa: CASSRGWDEQFF
v_call: TRBV25-1
j_call: TRBJ2-1
clone_size: -

cdr3_aa: CASSARQGEQFF
v_call: TRBV4-2
j_call: TRBJ2-1
clone_size: -

cdr3_aa: CASSPRGGWETQYF
v_call: TRBV13
j_call: TRBJ2-5
clone_size: -

cdr3_aa: CASSLAGGHRSGEQYF
v_call: TRBV7-8
j_call: TRBJ2-7
clone_size: -

cdr3_aa: CASSSGQAGQPQHF
v_call: TRBV5-1
j_call: TRBJ1-5
clone_size: -

cdr3_aa: CASSPGGITDTQYF
v_call: TRBV2
j_call: TRBJ2-3
clone_size: once

cdr3_aa: CASSVDVRDSGNTIYF
v_call: TRBV9
j_call: TRBJ1-3
clone_size: few

cdr3_aa: CASSLLGVRGLNTEAFF
v_call: TRBV5-1
j_call: TRBJ1-1
clone_size: -

cdr3_aa: CASSRPGQAMNTEAFF
v_call: TRBV5-4
j_call: TRBJ1-1
clone_size: once

cdr3_aa: CASNRGGTEETQYF
v_call: TRBV2
j_call: TRBJ2-5
clone_size: -

cdr3_aa: CASSSNSPLHF
v_call: TRBV13
j_call: TRBJ1-6
clone_size: -

cdr3_aa: CASSQGQGLSEKLFF
v_call: TRBV11-2
j_call: TRBJ1-4
clone_size: -

cdr3_aa: CASSLPSGTGELFF
v_call: TRBV27
j_call: TRBJ2-2
clone_size: -

cdr3_aa: CASSPGLTQEEQYF
v_call: TRBV5-4
j_call: TRBJ2-7
clone_size: once

cdr3_aa: CAWSVSPGYNSPLHF
v_call: TRBV30
j_call: TRBJ1-6
clone_size: -

cdr3_aa: CASSLSGGALETQYF
v_call: TRBV11-2
j_call: TRBJ2-5
clone_size: -

cdr3_aa: CASSYSHKTEAFF
v_call: TRBV6-5
j_call: TRBJ1-1
clone_size: -

cdr3_aa: CASSGTARDGELFF
v_call: TRBV5-4
j_call: TRBJ2-2
clone_size: -